These T cell receptor beta chains were read from a single sample in a study of chemoradiotherapy in HPV16-positive cancers. Produced via immunoSEQ multiplex PCR; TCRdb's table is partial and in-frame only. In the table there are fewer than 70,000 clones, roughly 90% of which are singletons. The material sequenced was blood, taken from a patient who underwent chemoradiotherapy. The receptor source for this set is a human donor with HPV-associated anogenital cancer. CDR3s include the opening cysteine and the closing phenylalanine or tryptophan. The D gene is left open where the match is weak. Clone size, where shown, is once, few, many, or a class for clones that have expanded.

D gene	V gene	J gene	clone size	CDR3 DNA	CDR3 protein
.	TRBV2	TRBJ1-6	.	TGTGCCAGCAGTGAATACCGGAGCTCCTATAATTCACCCCTCCACTTT	CASSEYRSSYNSPLHF
.	TRBV5-5	TRBJ1-5	.	TGTGCCAGCAGCTTGGGGGGTACGAGTCAGCCCCAGCATTTT	CASSLGGTSQPQHF
.	TRBV2	TRBJ2-3	.	TGTGCCAGCAGGAAGGATCTAGATACGCAGTATTTT	CASRKDLDTQYF
.	TRBV6-1	TRBJ2-2	.	TGTGCCAGCAGGAGGACGCAATACGGGGAGCTGTTTTTT	CASRRTQYGELFF
.	TRBV30	TRBJ1-4	.	TGTGCCTGGAGCGTTAATCATGAAAAACTGTTTTTT	CAWSVNHEKLFF
TRBD1	TRBV13	TRBJ1-3	.	TGTGCCAGCAGCTTCATGGACAGGGGTGGAAACACCATATATTTT	CASSFMDRGGNTIYF
TRBD2	TRBV5-4	TRBJ2-3	.	TGTGCCAGCAGCCCCGGGTTTGGCGGGGGGGCCGCAGATACGCAGTATTTT	CASSPGFGGGAADTQYF
.	TRBV19	TRBJ1-2	.	TGTGCCTCTGTCGGGACTGATCATGGCTACACCTTC	CASVGTDHGYTF
.	TRBV7-9	TRBJ1-3	.	TGTGCCAGCAGCTTAGCCCCGCTCAGAGGGCCGAGCTCTGGAAACACCATATATTTT	CASSLAPLRGPSSGNTIYF
TRBD1	TRBV6-6	TRBJ1-1	.	TGTGCCAGCAGGCTCACCGCGACAGGGCGGACTGAAGCTTTCTTT	CASRLTATGRTEAFF
.	TRBV6-5	TRBJ2-1	.	TGTGCCAGCAACAGGGCCTTTAGCTCCTACAATGAGCAGTTCTTC	CASNRAFSSYNEQFF
.	TRBV30	TRBJ2-3	once	TGTGCCTGGAGTGTTGGAGGGGGTGAAACAGATACGCAGTATTTT	CAWSVGGGETDTQYF
.	TRBV9	TRBJ2-3	.	TGTGCAAGCAGCGGGCAGTTGGCAACAGATACGCAGTATTTT	CASSGQLATDTQYF
TRBD2	TRBV10-2	TRBJ2-3	.	TGCGCCAGCAGTTTCCAGACTAGCGAGAAAGATACGCAGTATTTT	CASSFQTSEKDTQYF
.	TRBV14	TRBJ1-6	.	TGTGCCTGCGGGGATAATTCACCCCTCCACTTT	CACGDNSPLHF
TRBD1	TRBV7-8	TRBJ2-2	.	TGTGCCAGTGCCCTCGGGACAGTGAACACCGGGGAGCTGTTTTTT	CASALGTVNTGELFF
.	TRBV2	TRBJ1-1	.	TGTGCCAGTTCAGCGGGTGCCACTGAAGCTTTCTTT	CASSAGATEAFF
.	TRBV19	TRBJ2-2	.	TGTGCCGCCCGGGACGCTACGAACACCGGGGAGCTGTTTTTT	CAARDATNTGELFF
.	TRBV7-3	TRBJ2-5	.	TGTGCCAGCAGCTTAAGAGATACAGAGACCCAGTACTTC	CASSLRDTETQYF
.	TRBV20-1	TRBJ2-7	.	TGCAGTGCTACCAGAAGCCTCGAGCAGTACTTC	CSATRSLEQYF
.	TRBV27	TRBJ2-5	.	TGTGCCAGCAGTTTAGAGGGCGGACTGGGGGCCCAGTACTTC	CASSLEGGLGAQYF
TRBD2	TRBV9	TRBJ2-5	.	TGTGCCAGCAGTGGAGTGAGCGGGATGTCCCGAGAGACCCAGTACTTC	CASSGVSGMSRETQYF
.	TRBV19	TRBJ2-2	.	TGTGCCAGTAGTATAGGCAGGGCCACCGGGGAGCTGTTTTTT	CASSIGRATGELFF
TRBD1	TRBV18	TRBJ2-7	.	TGTGCCAGCTCTCAAGGGACAGTCTACGAGCAGTACTTC	CASSQGTVYEQYF
.	TRBV14	TRBJ2-4	.	TGTGCCAGCAGCCCCCTAAGTACGGCCAAAAACATTCAGTACTTC	CASSPLSTAKNIQYF
.	TRBV4-3	TRBJ2-5	.	TGCGCCAGCAGCCAACTAGCATCCCAAGAGACCCAGTACTTC	CASSQLASQETQYF
TRBD1	TRBV2	TRBJ2-3	.	TGTGCCAGCAGTGAGGGACAGACAGATACGCAGTATTTT	CASSEGQTDTQYF
.	TRBV23-1	TRBJ2-6	.	TGCGCCAGCAGTCAATCGGGGGGGCACATCCCCTCTGGGGCCAACGTCCTGACTTTC	CASSQSGGHIPSGANVLTF
TRBD2	TRBV6-5	TRBJ2-5	.	TGTGCCAGCAGTTCGGGGGGGAGGGGGACCCAGTACTTC	CASSSGGRGTQYF
.	TRBV11-3	TRBJ2-3	once	TGTGCCAGCAGCTCCGACAGACTAGGGGCTTTGGATACGCAGTATTTT	CASSSDRLGALDTQYF
TRBD1	TRBV19	TRBJ1-2	.	TGTGCCACCTACCGCGCAGGGGGCGGGAACTATGGCTACACCTTC	CATYRAGGGNYGYTF
.	TRBV19	TRBJ2-5	.	TGTGCCAGTAGTATTGGGCTAGCCAAACGGGAGACCCAGTACTTC	CASSIGLAKRETQYF
.	TRBV11-3	TRBJ1-5	once	TGTGCCAGCAGCTTCCCGGGCAGGGCCCAAAGACAGCCCCAGCATTTT	CASSFPGRAQRQPQHF
TRBD1	TRBV2	TRBJ1-1	.	TGTGCCAGCACCCTACAGGGGAGGGGGACTGAAGCTTTCTTT	CASTLQGRGTEAFF
.	TRBV6-1	TRBJ1-1	.	TGTGCCAGCAGCCCAGGACTAGGGTCTTACGAAGCTTTCTTT	CASSPGLGSYEAFF
.	TRBV19	TRBJ2-3	.	TGTGCCAGTAGTAGGACAGTGAGCACAGATACGCAGTATTTT	CASSRTVSTDTQYF
.	TRBV21-1	TRBJ2-3	.	TGTGCCAGCAGCCTTCGGGACAGGGACCCTAATAGCACAGATACGCAGTATTTT	CASSLRDRDPNSTDTQYF
TRBD2	TRBV7-8	TRBJ2-3	.	TGTGCCAGCAGCCCTCGACTAGCGGGGACAGATACGCAGTATTTT	CASSPRLAGTDTQYF
.	TRBV7-2	TRBJ1-2	.	TGTGCCAGCAGCTTTTACAATGGCTACACCTTC	CASSFYNGYTF
.	TRBV7-2	TRBJ1-4	.	TGTGCCAGCAGCTTAGCGCGGGGGGCAACTAATGAAAAACTGTTTTTT	CASSLARGATNEKLFF
.	TRBV5-4	TRBJ2-7	.	TGTGCCAGCAGTCTTCCGGACAGTCTCTACGAGCAGTACTTC	CASSLPDSLYEQYF
TRBD1	TRBV4-3	TRBJ1-5	.	TGCGCCAGCAGCCAAGGGGTAGGGGGCGGTCAGCCCCAGCATTTT	CASSQGVGGGQPQHF
TRBD1	TRBV4-2	TRBJ2-3	.	TGTGCCAGCAGCCACGGGGACAGGGGGCTTGGAACAGATACGCAGTATTTT	CASSHGDRGLGTDTQYF
.	TRBV27	TRBJ2-5	.	TGTGCCAGCAGTTTATCGGGGACCCAGTACTTC	CASSLSGTQYF
.	TRBV27	TRBJ1-3	.	TGTGCCAGCAGTTCCGCCGTCTCTGGAAACACCATATATTTT	CASSSAVSGNTIYF
.	TRBV5-4	TRBJ2-4	.	TGTGCCAGCAGCTTGGCTAGCGCCGGAAACATTCAGTACTTC	CASSLASAGNIQYF
TRBD1	TRBV6-5	TRBJ2-2	.	TGTGCCAGCAGTTACGGACAGGCTGCCGGGGAGCTGTTTTTT	CASSYGQAAGELFF